These 12 T cell receptor beta chains originate from one sample sequenced in a study of T cell repertoires in cytomegalovirus infection. TCRdb itself ran the reads through MiXCR, one entry per CDR3 protein. The repertoire has 300,000 or so distinct CDR3 sequences, roughly 24% of them found once; the top ten carry roughly 14%. The specimen sequenced was PBMCs. The receptor source for this set is a human donor in good health (CMV status not recorded). Some clones in this sample may be carry-over from other donors' samples.

This clonotype was seen only a few times. The V gene is TRBV15, the J gene TRBJ2-3, with D possibly TRBD1 on 5 matching bases. Germline assignment: CDR1 LNHNV and CDR2 YYDKDF (reference sequence). The V gene lost 1 base and the J gene lost 6 bases, with 5 bases spanning the gap. This CDR3 spans 12 amino acids. In DNA, the CDR3 is TGTGCCACCAGCAGAGCAGGGGATACGCAGTATTTT. This encodes CATSRAGDTQYF.

The genes are TRBV2 and TRBJ1-5; tentatively, D is TRBD1 (5 bases). CDR1 and CDR2 from the germline V gene are SNHLY and FYNNEI. V gave up 2 bases and J gave up 2 bases, with 10 bases separating them. There are 15 residues in the CDR3. CDR3 loop: CASSESRVRNQPQHF. As DNA, the CDR3 is TGTGCCAGCAGTGAATCCAGGGTTCGCAATCAGCCCCAGCATTTT. Looking up the rest from reference TRBV2 and TRBJ1-5 gives the full variable domain: EPEVTQTPSHQVTQMGQEVILRCVPISNHLYFYWYRQILGQKVEFLVSFYNNEISEKSEIFDDQFSVERPDGSNFTLKIRSTKLEDSAMYFCASSESRVRNQPQHFGDGTRLSIL.

This clonotype was found a few times. The rearrangement links TRBV6-1 to TRBJ2-1; 13 nucleotides line up with TRBD2. V trimming: 6 bases; J trimming: 9 bases; junction bases outside the gene matches: 8. Germline CDR1 is MNHNS and CDR2 is SASEGT. This CDR3 contains 15 residues. The CDR3 region has the DNA TGTGCCAGCAGCCCCTCTGGACTAGCGGGAGTTGAGCAGTTCTTC. It codes for CASSPSGLAGVEQFF.

The chain combines TRBV7-4 with TRBJ2-1, with 7 nucleotides matching TRBD2. This CDR3 contains 16 residues. V lost 2 bases, J lost 2 bases, and 6 bases stayed unmatched. Germline CDR1 is SGHVT and CDR2 is SQSDAQ. The CDR3 protein is CASSLSGSGAYNEQFF. The CDR3 region has the DNA TGTGCCAGCAGCTTATCCGGCAGCGGGGCCTACAATGAGCAGTTCTTC. Combining the CDR3 with reference TRBV7-4 and TRBJ2-1 gives the whole variable domain GAGVSQSPRYKVAKRGRDVALRCDSISGHVTLYWYRQTLGQGSEVLTYSQSDAQRDKSGRPSGRFSAERPERSVSTLKIQRTEQGDSAVYLCASSLSGSGAYNEQFFGPGTRLTVL.

This clonotype showed up many times. V usage is TRBV7-2 and J usage is TRBJ1-1, with D unresolved. The V gene lost 5 bases and the J gene lost 2 bases, with 12 bases spanning the gap. The V gene's germline CDR1 is SGHTA and CDR2 FQGNSA. This CDR3 has 14 residues. The DNA of the CDR3 is TGTGCCAGCAGCCCCGCAACAGTTAACACTGAAGCTTTCTTT. As protein: CASSPATVNTEAFF.

J is TRBJ2-7 and V is TRBV28; D call uncertain. The V end was cut by 2 bases, the J end by 2 bases, with 4 bases between. From germline, CDR1 is MDHEN and CDR2 SYDVKM. This CDR3 is 12 amino acids long. The CDR3 reads CASSLKAYEQYF. The CDR3, as DNA: TGTGCCAGCAGTTTAAAAGCCTACGAGCAGTACTTC.

The rearrangement joins TRBV24-1 to TRBJ2-5; 7 nucleotides agree with TRBD2. The trim removed 7 bases at V and 5 bases at J, leaving 15 bases unmatched. CDR3 size: 16 residues. The germline CDR1 and CDR2 sequences are KGHDR and SFDVKD. Here the CDR3 DNA reads TGTGCCACCAGCGACACCCGGGAGGCGAATAGGGAGACCCAGTACTTC. Its protein product is CATSDTREANRETQYF.

With respect to this clonotype: A much larger clone lies one base from this, so it may be a read error. The rearrangement links TRBV7-2 to TRBJ2-5, with D unresolved. The CDR3 totals 13 residues. Germline assignment: CDR1 SGHTA and CDR2 FQGNSA. Here the CDR3 DNA reads TGTGTCAGCAGCCGGAAGTACCAAGAGACCCAGTACTTC. Amino acid sequence: CVSSRKYQETQYF.

In nucleotides, the CDR3 is TGTGCCAGCAGCCACAGGACAGACCCCTACGAGCAGTACTTC. Translation: CASSHRTDPYEQYF. The chain recombines TRBV7-2 with TRBJ2-7; possibly TRBD1 for D (6 bases). The germline V and J ends were trimmed by 5 bases and 2 bases, with 13 bases remaining between them. The germline gives CDR1 SGHTA, CDR2 FQGNSA. This CDR3 has 14 residues.

The sample holds many counts of this clonotype. This chain connects TRBV7-2 to TRBJ2-1; the D gene could be TRBD1 or TRBD2 (7 bases each). The germline V gene has CDR1 SGHTA and CDR2 FQGNSA. The CDR3 runs 15 residues. Between the trimmed V and J ends, which lost 5 bases and 10 bases, there was a span of 21 bases. The CDR3 DNA reads TGTGCCAGCAGCCAACAGGGGACTAACGGTTACGAGCAGTTCTTC. It specifies CASSQQGTNGYEQFF.

The chain carries TRBV5-4 and TRBJ2-7, with 9 bases identical to TRBD1. J lost 2 bases, V lost 0 bases, and 3 bases had no gene match. This CDR3 is 15 amino acids long. Germline V gene lookup returns CDR1 SGHNT and CDR2 YYREEE (reference sequence). The CDR3 coding sequence is TGTGCCAGCAGCTTGGGGCGGACAGGGGCCTACGAGCAGTACTTC. Its translation: CASSLGRTGAYEQYF.

This clonotype appeared a few times. V usage is TRBV7-9 and J usage is TRBJ2-2; D is perhaps TRBD2 (6 bases). Trimming left V 2 bases short and J 6 bases short, with 19 bases between. This CDR3 comprises 17 residues. Germline CDR1 SEHNR, CDR2 FQNEAQ (reference sequence). For the CDR3, the DNA is TGTGCCAGCAGCTTATCCGCGGGACCATCCGGCGCCGGGGAGCTGTTTTTT. Its protein product is CASSLSAGPSGAGELFF.